The entry that follows covers one TCR beta chain sequence. What it binds is not known. This record belongs to a study of cytomegalovirus exposure and HLA in healthy donors. Broader study findings: The classifier reportedly diagnosed cytomegalovirus status with high specificity and sensitivity.

The method was immunoSEQ multiplex PCR; TCRdb's version includes in-frame clones alone and lacks a portion of them. The sample has roughly 56,000 clones, roughly nine tenths seen once. The V gene's germline CDR1 is MNHEY and CDR2 SMNVEV (reference sequence). CDR3 length: 13 amino acids. With 8 bases clipped from V and 3 bases from J, the junction kept 4 bases outside the gene matches. The sample was PBMCs. V gene TRBV27 combines with J gene TRBJ1-3; 7 bases align to TRBD1. The sequence came from a woman in her thirties in good health and CMV-seronegative. The DNA for the CDR3 is TGTGCCAGCTGGACAGGAGGTGGAAACACCATATATTTT. This codes for CASWTGGGNTIYF.